These T cell receptor beta chains were read from a single sample in a study of cytotoxic CD8 clonotypes in ibrutinib-treated CLL. Here immunoSEQ multiplex PCR was the method, and the copy in TCRdb shows in-frame clones only, minus some. Of around 53,000 clones detected, roughly 50% appear once; the ten largest clones hold 20% to 30%. This material consisted of PBMCs, taken at disease progression, from a patient treated with ibrutinib. The receptors were sampled from a human donor with chronic lymphocytic leukemia. CDR3s include the opening cysteine and the closing phenylalanine or tryptophan. D genes are given only for firm matches. For some rows the clone size is stated as once, few or many, or as a class when expanded; others skip it.

v_gene	j_gene	d_gene	len	abundance	CDR3aa	CDR3nt
TRBV30	TRBJ1-6	-	13	few	CAWGREYNSPLHF	TGTGCCTGGGGCCGGGAGTATAATTCACCCCTCCACTTT
TRBV2	TRBJ2-7	TRBD1	15	-	CASRARDRRTYEQYF	TGTGCCAGCAGGGCACGGGACAGGAGGACCTACGAGCAGTACTTC
TRBV7-8	TRBJ1-2	-	17	once	CASSLVSAQISNYGYTF	TGTGCCAGCAGCTTAGTATCTGCACAGATCTCTAACTATGGCTACACCTTC
TRBV11-3	TRBJ1-2	-	13	-	CASSLSLSYGYTF	TGTGCCAGCAGCTTATCCCTTTCTTATGGCTACACCTTC
TRBV5-1	TRBJ2-2	-	15	-	CASSLTGADTGELFF	TGCGCCAGCAGCTTGACGGGGGCGGACACCGGGGAGCTGTTTTTT
TRBV7-2	TRBJ2-4	-	15	-	CASRAELGAKNIQYF	TGTGCCAGCAGAGCTGAGCTTGGGGCCAAAAACATTCAGTACTTC
TRBV6-5	TRBJ1-1	-	13	few	CASSLDIHTEAFF	TGTGCCAGCAGTTTGGACATCCACACTGAAGCTTTCTTT
TRBV7-7	TRBJ2-3	-	14	-	CAIPLRLRTDTQYF	TGTGCCATCCCTTTAAGGCTTCGCACAGATACGCAGTATTTT
TRBV18	TRBJ2-7	TRBD2	14	few	CASSLTSGRYEQYF	TGTGCCAGCTCACTGACTAGCGGGAGGTACGAGCAGTACTTC
TRBV30	TRBJ1-6	-	14	-	CAWSVGTKNSPLHF	TGTGCCTGGAGTGTAGGGACAAAAAATTCACCCCTCCACTTT
TRBV15	TRBJ2-5	-	13	many	CATSTTGGETQYF	TGTGCCACCAGCACGACGGGCGGCGAGACCCAGTACTTC
TRBV7-9	TRBJ1-3	-	14	-	CASSFGDSGNTIYF	TGTGCCAGCAGCTTCGGCGACTCTGGAAACACCATATATTTT
TRBV28	TRBJ2-5	TRBD2	16	-	CASSRGGTIRQETQYF	TGTGCCAGCAGTCGCGGGGGGACAATACGGCAAGAGACCCAGTACTTC
TRBV28	TRBJ1-5	-	14	few	CASSLINGNQPQHF	TGTGCCAGCAGTTTAATTAACGGGAATCAGCCCCAGCATTTT
TRBV5-1	TRBJ2-1	TRBD2	15	few	CASSLDAGAYNEQFF	TGCGCCAGCAGCTTGGATGCGGGAGCGTACAATGAGCAGTTCTTC
TRBV28	TRBJ1-1	-	14	-	CASSLEGVGTEAFF	TGTGCCAGCAGTTTAGAAGGGGTAGGCACTGAAGCTTTCTTT
TRBV7-2	TRBJ1-1	-	14	-	CASSFSTGNTEAFF	TGTGCCAGCAGCTTTTCGACAGGGAACACTGAAGCTTTCTTT
TRBV5-1	TRBJ2-2	TRBD2	16	-	CASSSVAGGSPGELFF	TGCGCCAGCAGCTCAGTAGCGGGAGGGTCCCCCGGGGAGCTGTTTTTT
TRBV28	TRBJ1-1	TRBD1	15	-	CASRPGTGASTEAFF	TGTGCCAGCAGGCCGGGGACAGGGGCATCAACTGAAGCTTTCTTT
TRBV9	TRBJ1-3	TRBD1	15	-	CASSADRGRGNTIYF	TGTGCCAGCAGCGCTGACAGGGGACGTGGAAACACCATATATTTT
TRBV14	TRBJ1-1	TRBD1	14	few	CASSLQGANTEAFF	TGTGCCAGCAGCCTTCAGGGGGCGAACACTGAAGCTTTCTTT
TRBV7-7	TRBJ1-1	-	13	-	CASSSQVNTEAFF	TGTGCCAGCAGCTCACAGGTGAACACTGAAGCTTTCTTT
TRBV7-8	TRBJ2-5	TRBD1	18	once	CASSFNPTGGVLGETQYF	TGTGCCAGCAGCTTTAACCCGACAGGGGGCGTTCTAGGAGAGACCCAGTACTTC